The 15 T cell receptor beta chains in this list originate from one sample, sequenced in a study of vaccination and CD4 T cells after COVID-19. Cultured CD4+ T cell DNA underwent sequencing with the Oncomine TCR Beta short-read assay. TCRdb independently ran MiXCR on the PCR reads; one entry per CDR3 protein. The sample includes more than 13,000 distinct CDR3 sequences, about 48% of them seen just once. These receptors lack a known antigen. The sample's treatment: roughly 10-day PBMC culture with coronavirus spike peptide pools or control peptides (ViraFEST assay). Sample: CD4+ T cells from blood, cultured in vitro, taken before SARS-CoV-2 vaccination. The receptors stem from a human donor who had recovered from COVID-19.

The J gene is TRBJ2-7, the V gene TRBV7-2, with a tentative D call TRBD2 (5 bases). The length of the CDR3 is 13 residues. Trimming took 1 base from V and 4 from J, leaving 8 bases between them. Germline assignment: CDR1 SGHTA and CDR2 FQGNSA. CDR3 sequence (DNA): TGTGCCAGCAGCTTAGTTCGCGGGTACGAGCAGTACTTC. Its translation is CASSLVRGYEQYF.

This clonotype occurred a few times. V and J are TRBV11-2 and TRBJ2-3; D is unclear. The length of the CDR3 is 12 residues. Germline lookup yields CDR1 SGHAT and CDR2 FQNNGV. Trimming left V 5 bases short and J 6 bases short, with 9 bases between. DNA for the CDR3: TGTGCCAGCAGCCCCATACGGGATACGCAGTATTTT. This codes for CASSPIRDTQYF.

This CDR3 reads CATSREGRGGTDTQYF. The CDR3 region has the DNA TGTGCCACCAGCAGAGAGGGCAGGGGCGGCACAGATACGCAGTATTTT. The chain has TRBV15 and TRBJ2-3; weak D call: TRBD1 (6 bases). The CDR3 has 16 amino acids. Germline V gene sequence: CDR1 LNHNV, CDR2 YYDKDF (reference sequence). V was shortened by 0 bases and J by 1 base, with 11 bases between the two germline ends.

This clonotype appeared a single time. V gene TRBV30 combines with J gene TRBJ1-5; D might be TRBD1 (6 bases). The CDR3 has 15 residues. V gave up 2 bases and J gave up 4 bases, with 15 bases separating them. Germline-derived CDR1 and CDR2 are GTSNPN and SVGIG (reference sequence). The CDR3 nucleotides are TGTGCCTGGAGTTTTATGACAGGACAGAATCAGCCCCAGCATTTT. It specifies CAWSFMTGQNQPQHF.

CDR3 DNA sequence: TGTGCCAGCAGCTTAGCTGGGGGGGATTCACCCCTCCACTTT. This sequence encodes CASSLAGGDSPLHF. The chain employs TRBV7-2 and TRBJ1-6; weak D call: TRBD1 (5 bases). CDR3 length equals 14 residues. Germline CDR1 is SGHTA and CDR2 is FQGNSA. V lost 0 bases and J lost 8, with 8 bases in between.

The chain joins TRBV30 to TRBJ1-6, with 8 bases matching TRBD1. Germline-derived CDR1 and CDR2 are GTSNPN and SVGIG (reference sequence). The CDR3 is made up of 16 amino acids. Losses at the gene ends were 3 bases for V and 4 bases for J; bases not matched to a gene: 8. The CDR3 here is CAWSPGQGAYNSPLHF. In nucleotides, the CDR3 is TGTGCCTGGAGCCCCGGACAGGGAGCGTATAATTCACCCCTCCACTTT.

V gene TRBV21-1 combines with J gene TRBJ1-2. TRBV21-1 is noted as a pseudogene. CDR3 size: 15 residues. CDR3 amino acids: CASSLLSSANYGYTF. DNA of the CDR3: TGTGCCAGCAGCCTCCTTTCATCAGCTAACTATGGCTACACCTTC.

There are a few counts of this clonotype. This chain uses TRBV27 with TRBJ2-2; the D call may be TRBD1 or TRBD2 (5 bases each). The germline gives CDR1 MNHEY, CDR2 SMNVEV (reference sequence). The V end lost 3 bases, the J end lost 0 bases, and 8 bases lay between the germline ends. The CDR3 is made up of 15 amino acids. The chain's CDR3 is CASSFRGPNTGELFF. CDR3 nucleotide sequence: TGTGCCAGCAGTTTCCGGGGCCCGAACACCGGGGAGCTGTTTTTT.

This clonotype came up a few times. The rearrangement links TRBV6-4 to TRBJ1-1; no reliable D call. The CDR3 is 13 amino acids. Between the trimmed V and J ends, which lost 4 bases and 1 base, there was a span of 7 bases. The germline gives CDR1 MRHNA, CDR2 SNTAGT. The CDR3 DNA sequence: TGTGCCAGCAGTGTAGAGGAGAACACTGAAGCTTTCTTT. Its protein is CASSVEENTEAFF.

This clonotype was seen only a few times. The CDR3 region is CSVSRPVRYEQYF. The CDR3 DNA sequence: TGCAGTGTATCTCGGCCGGTCAGATACGAGCAGTACTTC. V usage is TRBV20-1 and J usage is TRBJ2-7, with D uncertain. Germline lookup yields CDR1 DFQATT and CDR2 SNEGSKA (reference sequence). Trimming removed 7 bases at V and 4 bases at J, with 17 bases between. CDR3 length equals 13 residues.

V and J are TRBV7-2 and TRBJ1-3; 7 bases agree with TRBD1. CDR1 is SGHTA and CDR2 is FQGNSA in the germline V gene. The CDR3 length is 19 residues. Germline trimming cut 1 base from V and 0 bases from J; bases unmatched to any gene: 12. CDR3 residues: CASSLGTGVAGASGNTIYF. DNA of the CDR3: TGTGCCAGCAGCTTAGGAACAGGGGTAGCGGGGGCCTCTGGAAACACCATATATTTT.

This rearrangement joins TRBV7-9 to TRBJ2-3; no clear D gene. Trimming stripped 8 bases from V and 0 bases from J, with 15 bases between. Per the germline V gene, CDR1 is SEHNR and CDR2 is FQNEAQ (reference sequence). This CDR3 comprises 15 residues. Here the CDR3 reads CASVHGDPSTDTQYF. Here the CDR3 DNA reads TGTGCCAGCGTTCATGGAGACCCGAGCACAGATACGCAGTATTTT.

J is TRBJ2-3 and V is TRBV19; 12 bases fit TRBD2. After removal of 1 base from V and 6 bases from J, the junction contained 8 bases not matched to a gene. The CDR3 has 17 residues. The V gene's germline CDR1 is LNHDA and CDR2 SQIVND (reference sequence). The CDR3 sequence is CASSIAASGGARDTQYF. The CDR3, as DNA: TGTGCCAGTAGTATAGCGGCTAGCGGGGGGGCCCGGGATACGCAGTATTTT. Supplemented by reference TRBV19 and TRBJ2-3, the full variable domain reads DGGITQSPKYLFRKEGQNVTLSCEQNLNHDAMYWYRQDPGQGLRLIYYSQIVNDFQKGDIAEGYSVSREKKESFPLTVTSAQKNPTAFYLCASSIAASGGARDTQYFGPGTRLTVL.

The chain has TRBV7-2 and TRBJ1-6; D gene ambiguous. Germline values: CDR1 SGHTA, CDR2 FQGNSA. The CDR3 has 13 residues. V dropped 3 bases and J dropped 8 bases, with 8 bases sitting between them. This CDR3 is CASSFSWDSPLHF. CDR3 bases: TGTGCCAGCAGCTTCTCTTGGGATTCACCCCTCCACTTT.

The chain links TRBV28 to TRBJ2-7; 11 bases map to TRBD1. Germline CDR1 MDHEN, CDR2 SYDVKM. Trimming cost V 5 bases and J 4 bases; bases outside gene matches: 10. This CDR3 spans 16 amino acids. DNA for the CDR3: TGTGCCAGCAGTGGAGAGGGACAGGGGGTCTGGTACGAGCAGTACTTC. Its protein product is CASSGEGQGVWYEQYF.